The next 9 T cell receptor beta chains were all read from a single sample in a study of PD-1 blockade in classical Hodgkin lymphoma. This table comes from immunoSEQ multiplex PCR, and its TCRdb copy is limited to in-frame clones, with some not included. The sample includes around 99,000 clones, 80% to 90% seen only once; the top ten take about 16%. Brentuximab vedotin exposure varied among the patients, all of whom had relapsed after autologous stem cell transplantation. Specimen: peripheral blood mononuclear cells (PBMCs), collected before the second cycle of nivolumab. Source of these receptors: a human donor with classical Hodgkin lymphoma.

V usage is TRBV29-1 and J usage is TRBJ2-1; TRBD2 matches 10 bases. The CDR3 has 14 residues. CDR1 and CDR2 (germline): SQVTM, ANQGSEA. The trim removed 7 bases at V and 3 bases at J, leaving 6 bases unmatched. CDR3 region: CSAGLAELYNEQFF. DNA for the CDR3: TGCAGCGCTGGACTAGCGGAGCTCTACAATGAGCAGTTCTTC.

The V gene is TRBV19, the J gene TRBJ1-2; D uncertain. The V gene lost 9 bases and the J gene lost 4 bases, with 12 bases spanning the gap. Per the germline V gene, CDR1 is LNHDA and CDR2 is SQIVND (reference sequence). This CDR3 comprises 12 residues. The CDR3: CASSLWGYGYTF. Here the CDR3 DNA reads TGTGCCAGCTCCCTTTGGGGCTATGGCTACACCTTC.

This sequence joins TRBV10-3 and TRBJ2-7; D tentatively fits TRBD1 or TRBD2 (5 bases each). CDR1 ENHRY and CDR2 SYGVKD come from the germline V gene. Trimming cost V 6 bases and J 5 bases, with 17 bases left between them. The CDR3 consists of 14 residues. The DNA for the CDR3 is TGTGCCATCAGCTCGGGGTGGGGCGGCGACGAGCAGTACTTC. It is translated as CAISSGWGGDEQYF.

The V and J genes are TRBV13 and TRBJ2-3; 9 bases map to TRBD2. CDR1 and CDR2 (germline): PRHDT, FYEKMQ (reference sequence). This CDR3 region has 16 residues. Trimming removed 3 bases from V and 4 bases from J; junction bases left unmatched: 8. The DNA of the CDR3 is TGTGCCAGCAGCTTCCTAGCGGGACGGGTATCAGATACGCAGTATTTT. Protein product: CASSFLAGRVSDTQYF.

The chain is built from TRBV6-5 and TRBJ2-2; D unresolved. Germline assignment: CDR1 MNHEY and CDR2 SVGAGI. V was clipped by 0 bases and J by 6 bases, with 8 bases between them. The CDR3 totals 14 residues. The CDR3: CASSYSSVSGELFF. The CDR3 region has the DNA TGTGCCAGCAGTTACTCGTCTGTCTCCGGGGAGCTGTTTTTT.

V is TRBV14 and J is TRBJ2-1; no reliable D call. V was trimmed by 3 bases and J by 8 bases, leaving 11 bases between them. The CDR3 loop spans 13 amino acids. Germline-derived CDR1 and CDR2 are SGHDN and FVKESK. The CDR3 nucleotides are TGTGCCAGCAGCCAGGTCCTAAGGGATGAGCAGTTCTTC. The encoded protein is CASSQVLRDEQFF.

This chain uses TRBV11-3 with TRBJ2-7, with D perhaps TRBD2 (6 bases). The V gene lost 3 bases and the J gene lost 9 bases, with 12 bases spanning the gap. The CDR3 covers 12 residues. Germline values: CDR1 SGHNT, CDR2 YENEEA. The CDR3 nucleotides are TGTGCCAGCAGCTTGGGGGGTGCTGCGCAGTACTTC. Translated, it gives CASSLGGAAQYF.

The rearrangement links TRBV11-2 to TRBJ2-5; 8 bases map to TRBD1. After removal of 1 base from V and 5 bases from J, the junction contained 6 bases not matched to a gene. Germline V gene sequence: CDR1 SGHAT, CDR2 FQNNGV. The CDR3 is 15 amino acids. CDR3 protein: CASSLVGQGWETQYF. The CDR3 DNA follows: TGTGCCAGCAGCTTAGTAGGACAGGGATGGGAGACCCAGTACTTC. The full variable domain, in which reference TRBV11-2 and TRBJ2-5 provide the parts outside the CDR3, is EAGVAQSPRYKIIEKRQSVAFWCNPISGHATLYWYQQILGQGPKLLIQFQNNGVVDDSQLPKDRFSAERLKGVDSTLKIQPAKLEDSAVYLCASSLVGQGWETQYFGPGTRLLVL.

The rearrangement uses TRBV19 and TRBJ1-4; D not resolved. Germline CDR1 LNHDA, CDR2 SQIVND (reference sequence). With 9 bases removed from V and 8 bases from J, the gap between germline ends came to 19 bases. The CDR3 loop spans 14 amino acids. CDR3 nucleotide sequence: TGTGCCAGCCGTTCTAGCAGTCCCGGGGAAAAACTGTTTTTT. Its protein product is CASRSSSPGEKLFF.